This T cell receptor (beta chain) was profiled in a study of blood T cell repertoires in COVID-19. Study information: Spain, Italy and the United States supplied samples that represented acute and convalescent COVID-19.

The protocol was immunoSEQ multiplex PCR, while the TCRdb copy is restricted to in-frame clones and leaves out a portion. Here the sample spans 300,000 to 450,000 clones, 87% being singletons. This CDR3 comprises 15 residues. Germline-derived CDR1 and CDR2 are KGHSH and LQKENI. V gave up 3 bases and J gave up 0 bases, with 9 bases separating them. The clonotype comes from a man under 40 who had recovered from COVID-19. Specimen: PBMCs or T cells enriched from blood (not recorded which). The chain is built from TRBV18 and TRBJ1-5; D not certain. CDR3 nucleotides: TGTGCCAGCTCACCGTCTCCTAATAGCAATCAGCCCCAGCATTTT. Protein product: CASSPSPNSNQPQHF.